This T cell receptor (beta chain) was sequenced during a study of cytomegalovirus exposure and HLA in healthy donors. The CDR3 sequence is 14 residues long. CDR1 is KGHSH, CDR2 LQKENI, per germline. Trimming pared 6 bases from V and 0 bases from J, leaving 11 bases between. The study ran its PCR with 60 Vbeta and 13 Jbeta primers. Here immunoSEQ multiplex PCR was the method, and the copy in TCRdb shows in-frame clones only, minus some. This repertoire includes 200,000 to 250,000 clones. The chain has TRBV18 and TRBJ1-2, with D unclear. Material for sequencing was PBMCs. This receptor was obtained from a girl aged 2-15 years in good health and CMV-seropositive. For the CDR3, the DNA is TGTGCCAGCTCCCTAGAGGCGGCTAACTATGGCTACACCTTC. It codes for CASSLEAANYGYTF. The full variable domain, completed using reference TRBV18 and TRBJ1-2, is NAGVMQNPRHLVRRRGQEARLRCSPMKGHSHVYWYRQLPEEGLKFMVYLQKENIIDESGMPKERFSAEFPKEGPSILRIQQVVRGDSAAYFCASSLEAANYGYTFGSGTRLTVV.